This T cell receptor (beta chain) came from a study of T cell responses to AZD1222 COVID-19 vaccine. A remark on this clone: What it recognizes is unknown.

CDR3 size: 16 residues. Trimming took 5 bases from V and 4 from J; bases not matched to a gene: 11. Looked up from germline, CDR1 is SEHNR and CDR2 is FQNEAQ (reference sequence). Assay used: immunoSEQ multiplex PCR; TCRdb lists only in-frame clones, some missing. The profile shows some 150,000 clones, approximately 90% of them singletons. Study conclusions and caveats: The study reported that nearly half of spike-specific TCRs target unmutated variant regions.

The TCR originated in an adult in good health. The specimen comprised peripheral blood, sampled on day 0 of AZD1222 vaccination. The chain couples TRBV7-9 to TRBJ2-5; TRBD2 agrees at 9 bases. CDR3 bases: TGTGCCAGCAGCGGTCATGCCGGGACTAGCAGAGAGACCCAGTACTTC. As protein: CASSGHAGTSRETQYF.